These T cell receptor beta chains were read from a single sample in a study of cytomegalovirus exposure and HLA in healthy donors. Assay: immunoSEQ multiplex PCR; the TCRdb copy retains only in-frame clones and omits some. This sample has roughly 220,000 clones, with approximately 70% found just once. The sequenced sample was PBMCs. All receptors come from a woman in her 30s in good health and CMV-seronegative. CDR3s include the opening cysteine and the closing phenylalanine or tryptophan. D genes are given only for firm matches. Size values are once, few and many counts, or a class for expanded clones, and some rows have none.

cdr3_aa cdr3_nt cdr3_length d_call clone_size j_call v_call
CAWSVESGGFYEQYF TGTGCCTGGAGTGTAGAAAGCGGGGGGTTCTACGAGCAGTACTTC 15 TRBD2 . TRBJ2-7 TRBV30
CAWSVPRQGAGNEQFF TGTGCCTGGAGTGTACCTCGACAGGGGGCGGGGAATGAGCAGTTCTTC 16 TRBD1 few TRBJ2-1 TRBV30
CASSPGTDEAFF TGTGCCAGCAGCCCTGGGACAGATGAAGCTTTCTTT 12 TRBD1 . TRBJ1-1 TRBV9
CASSIPWDRGLGSEAFF TGTGCCAGTAGTATCCCCTGGGACAGGGGTTTGGGTAGTGAAGCTTTCTTT 17 TRBD1 . TRBJ1-1 TRBV19
CASSVWRDRGYEQYF TGTGCCAGCAGTGTTTGGCGGGACAGGGGTTACGAGCAGTACTTC 15 TRBD1 . TRBJ2-7 TRBV2
CASSESTHPRRQFF TGCGCCAGCAGTGAGTCGACTCATCCGCGGAGGCAGTTCTTC 14 . . TRBJ2-1 TRBV10-1
CASSSWDTAGNTIYF TGTGCCAGCAGCTCGTGGGACACGGCTGGAAACACCATATATTTT 15 . . TRBJ1-3 TRBV7-9
CASSPYRIYGYTF TGTGCCAGCAGCCCCTACAGGATTTATGGCTACACCTTC 13 . . TRBJ1-2 TRBV6-5
CATSSGTANTGELFF TGTGCCACCAGCTCCGGGACAGCGAACACCGGGGAGCTGTTTTTT 15 TRBD1 . TRBJ2-2 TRBV15
CASRLSAGSNTGELFF TGCGCCAGCAGGCTTAGCGCCGGGAGTAACACCGGGGAGCTGTTTTTT 16 . . TRBJ2-2 TRBV4-1
CSVGGVGSNQPQHF TGCAGCGTCGGTGGTGTGGGCTCCAATCAGCCCCAGCATTTT 14 . . TRBJ1-5 TRBV29-1
CASSIDRGSTEAFF TGTGCCAGCAGCATTGACAGGGGTTCGACTGAAGCTTTCTTT 14 TRBD1 . TRBJ1-1 TRBV7-9
CASSFGGRAGGVNTEAFF TGTGCCAGCAGCTTTGGGGGTAGGGCCGGGGGGGTGAACACTGAAGCTTTCTTT 18 . . TRBJ1-1 TRBV5-4
CASSPLGSGGVSQFF TGCGCCAGCAGCCCCCTGGGTAGCGGGGGGGTCTCGCAGTTCTTC 15 TRBD2 . TRBJ2-1 TRBV4-1
CASSEDTSQPQHF TGTGCCAGCAGTGAAGACACCTCTCAGCCCCAGCATTTT 13 . few TRBJ1-5 TRBV6-1
CAWSGGYTDTQYF TGTGCCTGGAGTGGCGGCTACACAGATACGCAGTATTTT 13 . once TRBJ2-3 TRBV30
CASRETGGIFGELFF TGTGCCAGCAGAGAGACAGGGGGCATTTTCGGGGAGCTGTTTTTT 15 TRBD1 . TRBJ2-2 TRBV2
CASSLPRLAGNNEQFF TGTGCCAGCAGCCTCCCGCGGTTAGCGGGGAACAATGAGCAGTTCTTC 16 TRBD2 . TRBJ2-1 TRBV4-2
CASDDVGQVYEQYF TGTGCCAGCGATGATGTTGGACAGGTCTACGAGCAGTACTTC 14 TRBD1 . TRBJ2-7 TRBV6-1
CASSTELGLTGYTF TGTGCCAGCAGCACCGAACTTGGGCTAACTGGCTACACCTTC 14 . once TRBJ1-2 TRBV5-4
CASSRTGFQETQYF TGCGCCAGCAGCCGGACAGGCTTCCAAGAGACCCAGTACTTC 14 TRBD1 . TRBJ2-5 TRBV4-1
CAWSRGSRETQYF TGTGCCTGGAGTAGGGGGAGCAGGGAGACCCAGTACTTC 13 . . TRBJ2-5 TRBV30
CASSLDLGSSPLHF TGTGCCAGCAGCTTAGATTTGGGGAGTTCACCCCTCCACTTT 14 . . TRBJ1-6 TRBV11-3
CASSLGLAGLQETQYF TGTGCCAGCAGTTTGGGACTAGCGGGACTACAAGAGACCCAGTACTTC 16 TRBD2 . TRBJ2-5 TRBV6-5
CASSYLDSPYEQYF TGTGCCAGCAGCTACCTAGACAGTCCTTACGAGCAGTACTTC 14 . . TRBJ2-7 TRBV5-4
CASSSIRQGNGYTF TGTGCCAGCAGCTCGATTAGACAGGGGAATGGCTACACCTTC 14 TRBD1 . TRBJ1-2 TRBV5-4
CASKNLLLSEAFF TGTGCCAGCAAGAACCTATTATTGTCTGAAGCTTTCTTT 13 . few TRBJ1-1 TRBV6-1
CASSTHDSRNTEAFF TGTGCCAGCAGCACCCACGACAGTAGGAACACTGAAGCTTTCTTT 15 . . TRBJ1-1 TRBV9
CASSVEDRVLGSYGYTF TGTGCCAGCAGCGTTGAGGACAGGGTTCTAGGGTCCTATGGCTACACCTTC 17 TRBD1 . TRBJ1-2 TRBV9
CASSSLQGASNEKLFF TGTGCCAGCAGCTCCTTACAGGGGGCTTCTAATGAAAAACTGTTTTTT 16 TRBD1 . TRBJ1-4 TRBV7-9
CATSRAGTGNSPPHF TGTGCCACCAGCAGAGCGGGGACAGGAAATTCACCCCCCCACTTT 15 TRBD1 . TRBJ1-6 TRBV15
CASSSGHSNQPQHF TGTGCCAGCAGCTCTGGACACTCGAATCAGCCCCAGCATTTT 14 . . TRBJ1-5 TRBV14
CATSRDEGNQPQHF TGTGCCACCAGCAGAGATGAGGGCAATCAGCCCCAGCATTTT 14 . . TRBJ1-5 TRBV15